The source of this T cell receptor beta chain is a study of blood T cell repertoires in COVID-19. Study details: Spain, Italy and the United States supplied samples that represented acute and convalescent COVID-19. The cDNA or gDNA used as material had been derived from T cells, B-cell-depleted T cells, or PBMCs.

Per the authors' pipeline: The authors estimated nucleated cell counts from reference gene primer amplification. Clones were read by immunoSEQ multiplex PCR, and TCRdb kept only the in-frame ones, dropping some. Clonal size and the V and J genes are those of that table, whereas D and trimming came from the DNA. Among under 200,000 clones, about 88% were seen once, and the ten largest hold under 2%. The receptor comes from a man aged 18-30 years with active or convalescent COVID-19. The sequencing input was peripheral blood.

The CDR3 reads CASSSYGQGFGWNTEAFF. For the CDR3, the DNA is TGTGCCAGCAGCTCCTACGGACAGGGGTTTGGGTGGAACACTGAAGCTTTCTTT. The V call is TRBV5-4, the J call TRBJ1-1, with 9 bases lining up with TRBD1. Germline lookup yields CDR1 SGHNT and CDR2 YYREEE (reference sequence). The junction had 13 bases not matched to a gene; V was cut back by 3 bases and J by 1 base. The CDR3 is 18 residues long.